The sequence of this TCR beta chain was determined in a study of CD8 T cells in Susac syndrome. J lost 1 base, V lost 2 bases, and 0 bases had no gene match. This CDR3 comprises 15 residues. Germline V gives CDR1 MRHNA, CDR2 SNTAGT. The RNA, roughly 0.45 to 1 ug, was put through reverse transcription using random hexamers. Each CDR3 protein is one row after TCRdb ran MiXCR on the immunoSEQ multiplex PCR reads. The data hold roughly 89,000 distinct CDR3 sequences, with 95% to 97% observed a single time. Sequenced: CD8+ T cells from PBMCs. The clonotype comes from a human donor with Susac syndrome. V usage is TRBV6-4 and J usage is TRBJ2-3; 10 bases are shared with TRBD2. Written as DNA, the CDR3 is TGTGCCAGCAGTGACGGGACTAGCGGCACAGATACGCAGTATTTT. As protein: CASSDGTSGTDTQYF.